The 14 T cell receptor beta chains listed next were all sequenced from one sample in a study of CD8+ T cells in alopecia areata (dated by TCRdb to the late 2010s). The receptor library was made with the immunoSEQ multiplex PCR assay. For TCR sequencing, RNA was extracted from every sample and reverse transcribed into cDNA to serve as template. TCRdb obtained this table from immuneACCESS and retained in-frame rearrangements with V and J assigned. These tables miss some clones; where compared with another copy, unresolved V genes account for less than half of the shortfall, and the remainder is unexplained. The sample records 110,000 to 150,000 clones, 51% of which are singletons. Together, the top ten hold approximately 1% of the sample. Explained via the paper, the time point label denotes: baseline before oral tofacitinib. The sequences come from CD4+ T cells sorted from blood, collected at week 0. All receptors derive from a human donor with alopecia areata.

The rearrangement links TRBV6-5 to TRBJ2-3, with unresolved D. The CDR3 is 11 residues long. Trimming cost V 2 bases and J 6 bases, with 3 bases left between them. From germline, CDR1 is MNHEY and CDR2 SVGAGI. The CDR3 protein is CASSYADTQYF. CDR3 nucleotides: TGTGCCAGCAGTTACGCTGATACGCAGTATTTT.

The chain recombines TRBV14 with TRBJ2-1, with D unresolved. Trimming stripped 5 bases from V and 10 bases from J, with 9 bases between. The CDR3 is 11 residues long. The germline V gene encodes CDR1 SGHDN and CDR2 FVKESK. The CDR3 region has the DNA TGTGCCAGCAGCGTCCGGGCGGAGCAGTTCTTC. It encodes CASSVRAEQFF.

This clone has at least ten counts. The V and J genes are TRBV7-9 and TRBJ2-1, with 8 bases fitting TRBD2. Germline V CDR1 and CDR2: SEHNR, FQNEAQ (reference sequence). The CDR3 is 15 residues long. Trimming removed 8 bases from V and 2 bases from J; junction bases left unmatched: 8. This chain's CDR3 is CASGRTSPTYNEQFF. The CDR3 nucleotides are TGTGCCAGCGGGCGGACTAGCCCAACCTACAATGAGCAGTTCTTC.

In this sample, this clone turned up a few times. The chain carries TRBV20-1 and TRBJ2-5; unclear D gene. V dropped 1 base and J dropped 8 bases, with 5 bases sitting between them. This CDR3 region has 10 residues. Germline V CDR1 and CDR2: DFQATT, SNEGSKA (reference sequence). In DNA, the CDR3 is TGCAGTGCTAGAGTAAACACCCAGTACTTC. Amino acid sequence: CSARVNTQYF.

In the case of this clone: Mismatch with germline at one junction end may stem from a read error. The gene calls are TRBV7-7 and TRBJ1-4, with 9 bases lining up with TRBD1. Germline V gene lookup returns CDR1 SSHAT and CDR2 FNYEAQ (reference sequence). This CDR3 spans 16 amino acids. CDR3 in DNA: TGTGCTAGCAGCTCCGGGACAGGGCGTGCTAATGAAAAACTGTTTTTT. Residues: CASSSGTGRANEKLFF.

Only a few counts were recorded for this clone. V gene TRBV28 combines with J gene TRBJ1-1, with D hard to call. V lost 2 bases to trimming and J lost 4 bases, with 8 bases between them. This CDR3 is 13 amino acids long. From germline, CDR1 is MDHEN and CDR2 SYDVKM. The CDR3 here is CASSLASLTEAFF. CDR3 DNA sequence: TGTGCCAGCAGTTTAGCGAGTCTCACTGAAGCTTTCTTT.

This clone was detected once. The CDR3 DNA sequence: TGCGCCAGCAGCTCCGGGACAGGCGGATTCTCAACTAATGAAAAACTGTTTTTT. Its protein is CASSSGTGGFSTNEKLFF. J is TRBJ1-4 and V is TRBV4-3; 8 nucleotides align to TRBD1. Germline V CDR1 and CDR2: LGHNA, YSLEER. CDR3 length: 18 residues. V trimming: 5 bases; J trimming: 0 bases; junction bases outside the gene matches: 11.

This clone was counted between two and nine times. This rearrangement joins TRBV4-1 to TRBJ2-5; perhaps D is TRBD1 or TRBD2 (5 bases each). The J call may be wrong; the DNA end is better matched by TRBJ2-7. Germline V lookup: CDR1 MGHRA, CDR2 YSYEKL. The CDR3 runs 14 residues. As DNA, the CDR3 is TGCGCCAGCAGCCGGCCCGGGACGGCCTACGAGCAGTACTTC. This encodes CASSRPGTAYEQYF.

The rearrangement uses TRBV4-3 and TRBJ2-6; D possibly corresponds to TRBD1 (5 bases). The CDR3 has 16 residues. Trimming took off 0 bases at V and 2 bases at J, with 8 bases between the two ends. Germline CDR1 LGHNA, CDR2 YSLEER. This chain's CDR3 is CASSQDRAAGANVLTF. CDR3 sequence (DNA): TGCGCCAGCAGCCAAGACAGGGCGGCTGGGGCCAACGTCCTGACTTTC.

This chain connects TRBV30 to TRBJ2-7; TRBD1 agrees at 10 bases. This CDR3 has 14 residues. V was pared by 3 bases and J by 5 bases, with 7 bases of the junction left unmatched. Germline assignment: CDR1 GTSNPN and CDR2 SVGIG (reference sequence). The CDR3 here is CAWSWTGGFHEQYF. CDR3 coding DNA: TGTGCCTGGAGCTGGACAGGGGGTTTCCACGAGCAGTACTTC.

This chain joins TRBV30 and TRBJ1-2; D may be TRBD1 (6 bases). Germline CDR1 reads GTSNPN; CDR2 reads SVGIG (reference sequence). The CDR3 has 13 residues. V was trimmed by 3 bases and J by 6 bases, leaving 14 bases between them. The CDR3 DNA is TGTGCCTGGAGCCAAACAGGGCGCAATGGCTACACCTTC. This translates into CAWSQTGRNGYTF.

This clone was seen only a few times. V and J are TRBV7-9 and TRBJ1-2; no clear D gene. This CDR3 is built from 12 residues. The germline V gene encodes CDR1 SEHNR and CDR2 FQNEAQ (reference sequence). Trimming cost V 4 bases and J 7 bases, with 10 bases left between them. The chain's CDR3 is CASSWGSTGYTF. The CDR3, as DNA: TGTGCCAGCAGCTGGGGTTCAACTGGCTACACCTTC.

This clone was seen a few times. The rearrangement uses TRBV7-2 and TRBJ2-2; 8 nucleotides match TRBD1. J was trimmed by 5 bases and V by 5 bases; bases with no gene match: 4. Germline CDR1 reads SGHTA; CDR2 reads FQGNSA. The CDR3 totals 14 residues. CDR3 DNA sequence: TGTGCCAGCAGCGCGACAGGGGCGACCGGGGAGCTGTTTTTT. Translating it yields CASSATGATGELFF.

J is TRBJ2-7 and V is TRBV29-1, with D possibly being TRBD1 (5 bases). This CDR3 is built from 12 residues. Germline V gene lookup returns CDR1 SQVTM and CDR2 ANQGSEA. Deletions cut 7 bases from V and 7 bases from J, with 17 bases between. Written as DNA, the CDR3 is TGCAGCGGCGGACACAACGTCAGGGAGCAGTACTTC. This gives the protein CSGGHNVREQYF.